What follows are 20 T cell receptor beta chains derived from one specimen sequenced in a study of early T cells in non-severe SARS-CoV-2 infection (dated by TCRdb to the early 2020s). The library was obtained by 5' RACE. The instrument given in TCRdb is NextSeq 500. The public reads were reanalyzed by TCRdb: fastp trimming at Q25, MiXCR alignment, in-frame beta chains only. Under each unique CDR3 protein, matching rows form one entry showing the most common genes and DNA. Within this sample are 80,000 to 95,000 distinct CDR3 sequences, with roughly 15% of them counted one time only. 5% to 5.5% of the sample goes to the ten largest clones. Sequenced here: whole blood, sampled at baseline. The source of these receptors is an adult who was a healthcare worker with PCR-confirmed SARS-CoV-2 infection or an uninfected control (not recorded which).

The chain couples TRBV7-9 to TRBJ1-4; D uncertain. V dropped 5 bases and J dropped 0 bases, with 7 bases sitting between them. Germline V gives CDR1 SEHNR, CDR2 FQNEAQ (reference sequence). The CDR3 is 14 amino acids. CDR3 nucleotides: TGTGCCAGCAGCCCCGTTGCAACTAATGAAAAACTGTTTTTT. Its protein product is CASSPVATNEKLFF.

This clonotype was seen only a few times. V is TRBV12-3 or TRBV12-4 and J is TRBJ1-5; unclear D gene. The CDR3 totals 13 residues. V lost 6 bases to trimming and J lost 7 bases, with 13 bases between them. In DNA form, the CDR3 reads TGTGCCAGCAGCAAGGCTTATAACCAGCCCCAGCATTTT. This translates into CASSKAYNQPQHF.

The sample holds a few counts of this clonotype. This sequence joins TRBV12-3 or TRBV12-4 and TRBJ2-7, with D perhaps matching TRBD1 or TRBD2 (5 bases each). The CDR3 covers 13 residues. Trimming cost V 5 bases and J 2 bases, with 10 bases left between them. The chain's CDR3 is CASSPGTAYEQYF. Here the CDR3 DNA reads TGTGCCAGCAGTCCCGGGACCGCCTACGAGCAGTACTTC.

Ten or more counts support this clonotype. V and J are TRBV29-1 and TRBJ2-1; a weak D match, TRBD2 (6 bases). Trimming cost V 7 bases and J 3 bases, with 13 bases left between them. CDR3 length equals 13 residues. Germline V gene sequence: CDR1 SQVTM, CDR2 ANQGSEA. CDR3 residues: CSARLEVYNEQFF. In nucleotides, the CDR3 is TGCAGCGCCAGACTAGAAGTCTACAATGAGCAGTTCTTC.

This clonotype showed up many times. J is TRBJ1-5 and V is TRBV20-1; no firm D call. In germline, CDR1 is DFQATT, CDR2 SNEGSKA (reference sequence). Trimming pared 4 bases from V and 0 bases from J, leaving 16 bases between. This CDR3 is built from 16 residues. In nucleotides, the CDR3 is TGCAGTGCTACGGTGGACGGACGTTATAGCAATCAGCCCCAGCATTTT. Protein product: CSATVDGRYSNQPQHF.

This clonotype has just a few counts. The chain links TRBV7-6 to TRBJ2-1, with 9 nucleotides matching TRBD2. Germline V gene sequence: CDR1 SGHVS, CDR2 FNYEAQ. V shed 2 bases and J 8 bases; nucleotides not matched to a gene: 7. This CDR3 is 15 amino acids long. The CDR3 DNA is TGTGCCAGCAGCTTAAAAGCGGGAGGTGATTATGAGCAGTTCTTC. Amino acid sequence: CASSLKAGGDYEQFF.

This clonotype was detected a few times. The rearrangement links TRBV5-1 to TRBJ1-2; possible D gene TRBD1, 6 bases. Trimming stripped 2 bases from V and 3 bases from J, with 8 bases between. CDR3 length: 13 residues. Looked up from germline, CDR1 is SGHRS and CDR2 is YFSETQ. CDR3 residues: CASSFSGDYGYTF. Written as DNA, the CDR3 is TGCGCCAGCAGCTTTTCAGGGGACTATGGCTACACCTTC.

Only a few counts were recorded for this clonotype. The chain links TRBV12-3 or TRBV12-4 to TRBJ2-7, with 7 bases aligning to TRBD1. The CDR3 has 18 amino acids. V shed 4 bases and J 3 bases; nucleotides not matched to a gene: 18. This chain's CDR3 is CASSSGGGAMDNLYEQYF. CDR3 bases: TGTGCCAGCAGTTCAGGGGGTGGGGCTATGGATAACCTCTACGAGCAGTACTTC.

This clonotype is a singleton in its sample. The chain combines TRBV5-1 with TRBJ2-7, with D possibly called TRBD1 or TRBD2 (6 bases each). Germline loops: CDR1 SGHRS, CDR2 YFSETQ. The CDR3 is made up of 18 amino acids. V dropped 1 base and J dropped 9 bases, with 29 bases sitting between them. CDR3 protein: CASSLNGGAMVDPRGQYF. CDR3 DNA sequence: TGCGCCAGCAGCTTGAACGGGGGCGCGATGGTTGATCCACGGGGGCAGTACTTC.

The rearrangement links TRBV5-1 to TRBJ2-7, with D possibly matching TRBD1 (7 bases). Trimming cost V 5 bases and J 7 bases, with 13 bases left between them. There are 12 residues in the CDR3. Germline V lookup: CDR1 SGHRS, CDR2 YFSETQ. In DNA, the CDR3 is TGCGCCAGCAGGGAGGGGGCGAGGGAGCAGTACTTC. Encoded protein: CASREGAREQYF.

DNA of the CDR3: TGTGCCAGCAGTGTTCTAGCGGGACAGTTCTTC. As protein: CASSVLAGQFF. The rearrangement joins TRBV2 to TRBJ2-1; 9 bases are shared with TRBD2. Germline V gives CDR1 SNHLY, CDR2 FYNNEI. After removal of 4 bases from V and 13 bases from J, the junction contained 2 bases not matched to a gene. The CDR3 loop spans 11 amino acids.

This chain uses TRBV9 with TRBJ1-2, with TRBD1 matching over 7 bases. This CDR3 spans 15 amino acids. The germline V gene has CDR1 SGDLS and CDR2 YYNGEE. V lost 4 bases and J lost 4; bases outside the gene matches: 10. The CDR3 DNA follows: TGTGCCAGCAGCCGGACAGGAGGACGTGGCTATGGCTACACCTTC. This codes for CASSRTGGRGYGYTF.

The CDR3 loop is CASLKRAGGTYEQYF. CDR3 nucleotide sequence: TGTGCCAGCCTAAAAAGAGCGGGAGGTACTTACGAGCAGTACTTC. The V gene is TRBV27, the J gene TRBJ2-7; 9 bases align to TRBD2. The ends lost 8 bases at V and 4 bases at J; junction bases unmatched: 12. The length of the CDR3 is 15 residues. Looked up from germline, CDR1 is MNHEY and CDR2 is SMNVEV (reference sequence).

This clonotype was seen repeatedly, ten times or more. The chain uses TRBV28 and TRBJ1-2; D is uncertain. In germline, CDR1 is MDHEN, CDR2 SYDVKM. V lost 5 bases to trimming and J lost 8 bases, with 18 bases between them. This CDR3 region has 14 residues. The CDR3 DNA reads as TGTGCCAGCAGTAGGCCGGCCTTTAAGTACGGCTACACCTTC. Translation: CASSRPAFKYGYTF.

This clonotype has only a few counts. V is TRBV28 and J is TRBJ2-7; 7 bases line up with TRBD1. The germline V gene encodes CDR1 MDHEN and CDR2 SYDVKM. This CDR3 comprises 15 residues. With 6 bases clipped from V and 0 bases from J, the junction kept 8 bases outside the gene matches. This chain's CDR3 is CASRRDSSFSYEQYF. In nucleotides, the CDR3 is TGTGCCAGCAGGAGGGACAGCTCCTTCTCCTACGAGCAGTACTTC.

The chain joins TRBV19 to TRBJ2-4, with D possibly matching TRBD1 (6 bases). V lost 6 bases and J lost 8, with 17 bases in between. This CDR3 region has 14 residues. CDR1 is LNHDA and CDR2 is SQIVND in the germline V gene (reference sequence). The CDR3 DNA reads TGTGCCAGTAGCGCGACACAGGGTCCGCACATTCAGTACTTC. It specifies CASSATQGPHIQYF.

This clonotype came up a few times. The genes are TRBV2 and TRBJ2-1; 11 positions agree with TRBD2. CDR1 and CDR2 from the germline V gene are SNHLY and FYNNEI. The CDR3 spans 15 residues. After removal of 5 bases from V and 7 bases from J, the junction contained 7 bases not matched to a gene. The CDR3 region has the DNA TGTGCCAGCAGTACTCTAGCGGGAGGTGGAAATGAGCAGTTCTTC. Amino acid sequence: CASSTLAGGGNEQFF. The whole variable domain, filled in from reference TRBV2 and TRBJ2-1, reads EPEVTQTPSHQVTQMGQEVILRCVPISNHLYFYWYRQILGQKVEFLVSFYNNEISEKSEIFDDQFSVERPDGSNFTLKIRSTKLEDSAMYFCASSTLAGGGNEQFFGPGTRLTVL.

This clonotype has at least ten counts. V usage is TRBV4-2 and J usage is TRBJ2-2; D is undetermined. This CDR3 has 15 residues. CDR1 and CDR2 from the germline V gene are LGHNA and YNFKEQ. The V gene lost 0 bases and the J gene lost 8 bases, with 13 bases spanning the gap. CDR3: CASSQEVPGRGELFF. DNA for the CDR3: TGTGCCAGCAGCCAAGAGGTCCCGGGCAGGGGGGAGCTGTTTTTT.

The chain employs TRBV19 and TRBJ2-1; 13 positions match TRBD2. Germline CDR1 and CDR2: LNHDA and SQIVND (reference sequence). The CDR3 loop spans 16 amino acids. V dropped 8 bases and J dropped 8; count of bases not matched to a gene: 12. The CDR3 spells CASSSLGTSGIHEQFF. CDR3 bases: TGTGCCAGTTCATCCCTAGGGACTAGCGGGATCCATGAGCAGTTCTTC. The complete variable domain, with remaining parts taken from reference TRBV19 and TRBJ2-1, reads DGGITQSPKYLFRKEGQNVTLSCEQNLNHDAMYWYRQDPGQGLRLIYYSQIVNDFQKGDIAEGYSVSREKKESFPLTVTSAQKNPTAFYLCASSSLGTSGIHEQFFGPGTRLTVL.

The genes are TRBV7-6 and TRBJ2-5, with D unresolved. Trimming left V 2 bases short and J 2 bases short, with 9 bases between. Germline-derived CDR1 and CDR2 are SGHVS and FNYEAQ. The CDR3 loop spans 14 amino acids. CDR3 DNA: TGTGCCAGCAGCTTATCCTCGACTCAAGAGACCCAGTACTTC. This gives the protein CASSLSSTQETQYF.